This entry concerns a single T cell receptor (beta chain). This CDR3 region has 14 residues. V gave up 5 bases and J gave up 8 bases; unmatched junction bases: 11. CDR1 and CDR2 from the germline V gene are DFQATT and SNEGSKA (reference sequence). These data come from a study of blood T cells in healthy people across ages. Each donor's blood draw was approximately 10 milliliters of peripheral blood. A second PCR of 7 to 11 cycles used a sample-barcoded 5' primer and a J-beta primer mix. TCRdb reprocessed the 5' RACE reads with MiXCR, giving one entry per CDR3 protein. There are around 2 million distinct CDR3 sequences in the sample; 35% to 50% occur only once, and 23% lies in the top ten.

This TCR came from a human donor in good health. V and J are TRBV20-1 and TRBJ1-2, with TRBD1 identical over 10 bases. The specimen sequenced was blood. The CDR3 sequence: CSAHLRQGAGGYTF. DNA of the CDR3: TGCAGTGCTCATTTACGACAGGGGGCAGGAGGCTACACCTTC.